This is a list of T cell receptor beta chains from one sample in a study of blood T cell repertoires in COVID-19. Method: immunoSEQ multiplex PCR; TCRdb's copy keeps in-frame clones and lacks some. The sample consists of about 16,000 clones, around nine tenths of them appearing once. Sequencing was done on a sample of peripheral blood. These receptors all come from a man in his 60s with acute or convalescent COVID-19. Both conserved end residues are trimmed from each CDR3. Each record gives: J gene, V gene, CDR3 length, CDR3 protein.

j_gene: TRBJ1-3
v_gene: TRBV10-3
len: 13
CDR3aa: AISERRASGNTIY

j_gene: TRBJ2-5
v_gene: TRBV5-4
len: 12
CDR3aa: ASSLGLEQETQY

j_gene: TRBJ2-7
v_gene: TRBV13
len: 12
CDR3aa: ASSLRGQINEQY

j_gene: TRBJ1-2
v_gene: TRBV28
len: 13
CDR3aa: ASSSRTGWNYGYT

j_gene: TRBJ1-2
v_gene: TRBV30
len: 10
CDR3aa: AWSSQGPGYT

j_gene: TRBJ1-5
v_gene: TRBV3-1/TRBV3-2
len: 13
CDR3aa: ASSPGEASNQPQH

j_gene: TRBJ2-7
v_gene: TRBV27
len: 12
CDR3aa: ASRAGINPYEQY

j_gene: TRBJ2-6
v_gene: TRBV15
len: 14
CDR3aa: ATSLQQGSGANVLT

j_gene: TRBJ2-3
v_gene: TRBV28
len: 14
CDR3aa: ASSPGTSRHTDTQY

j_gene: TRBJ2-1
v_gene: TRBV20-1
len: 12
CDR3aa: SASRTSGSYEQF

j_gene: TRBJ1-5
v_gene: TRBV15
len: 13
CDR3aa: ATSSGVGGNQPQH

j_gene: TRBJ2-7
v_gene: TRBV4-2
len: 15
CDR3aa: ASSQDAGGSSNYEQY

j_gene: TRBJ2-3
v_gene: TRBV29-1
len: 13
CDR3aa: SVLPGTTPTDTQY

j_gene: TRBJ2-3
v_gene: TRBV7-9
len: 12
CDR3aa: ASSFTTGGDTQY

j_gene: TRBJ2-7
v_gene: TRBV7-8
len: 13
CDR3aa: ASSPPGAGGHEQY

j_gene: TRBJ1-1
v_gene: TRBV19
len: 13
CDR3aa: ASSTGGGMNTEAF

j_gene: TRBJ1-2
v_gene: TRBV12-3/TRBV12-4
len: 10
CDR3aa: ASSLQGLGYT

j_gene: TRBJ2-3
v_gene: TRBV7-3
len: 10
CDR3aa: ASSGPGDTQY

j_gene: TRBJ2-2
v_gene: TRBV29-1
len: 14
CDR3aa: SVSVMRGLGTGELF

j_gene: TRBJ1-1
v_gene: TRBV18
len: 12
CDR3aa: ASSPAEAISEAF

j_gene: TRBJ1-2
v_gene: TRBV2
len: 13
CDR3aa: ASSDARGPSYGYT

j_gene: TRBJ2-1
v_gene: TRBV27
len: 12
CDR3aa: ASSLAGGFDEQF

j_gene: TRBJ2-5
v_gene: TRBV6-5
len: 11
CDR3aa: ASRGLAEETQY

j_gene: TRBJ1-1
v_gene: TRBV7-3
len: 11
CDR3aa: ASSSGTPREAF

j_gene: TRBJ2-2
v_gene: TRBV5-1
len: 13
CDR3aa: ASRYGSEGTGELF

j_gene: TRBJ1-3
v_gene: TRBV7-9
len: 14
CDR3aa: ASSLDGQYSGDTIY

j_gene: TRBJ1-2
v_gene: TRBV9
len: 13
CDR3aa: ASSVAPDTHYGYT

j_gene: TRBJ1-1
v_gene: TRBV20-1
len: 10
CDR3aa: SATDSHTEAF

j_gene: TRBJ2-3
v_gene: TRBV7-3
len: 14
CDR3aa: ASSEVAGEKADTQY

j_gene: TRBJ2-5
v_gene: TRBV24-1
len: 11
CDR3aa: ATSDGGQETQY

j_gene: TRBJ1-4
v_gene: TRBV27
len: 15
CDR3aa: ASSLTTGRLANEKLF

j_gene: TRBJ2-5
v_gene: TRBV5-5
len: 13
CDR3aa: ASSERQAVSETQY

j_gene: TRBJ2-7
v_gene: TRBV30
len: 12
CDR3aa: AWRKVGGGYEQY